This TCR beta chain was documented in a study of blood T cell repertoires in COVID-19. Study at large: The United States, Italy and Spain provided the acute and convalescent COVID-19 samples. T cells, B-cell-depleted T cells, or PBMCs provided the cDNA or gDNA that served as material.

Original handling: Estimated nucleated cell counts came from reference gene primer amplification. Method: immunoSEQ multiplex PCR; TCRdb's copy keeps in-frame clones and lacks some. For V, J and clone size, that table is used; D and trimming come from the DNA. This sample carries about 140,000 clones, over 75% of them seen once, and the ten largest clones take about 11%. Germline values: CDR1 MNHEY, CDR2 SVGEGT. CDR3 length: 15 amino acids. V dropped 4 bases and J dropped 0 bases, with 10 bases sitting between them. V gene TRBV6-2 or TRBV6-3 combines with J gene TRBJ1-5; D uncertain. The material sequenced was peripheral blood. The sequence came from a man between 60 and 75 years old with active or convalescent COVID-19. This CDR3 is CASSFTEYSNQPQHF. CDR3 DNA sequence: TGTGCCAGCAGTTTTACTGAATATAGCAATCAGCCCCAGCATTTT.